The sequence of this TCR beta chain was determined in a study of beta chain features in type 1 diabetes. Comments on this clone: The antigen is undetermined.

The isolated RNA, all of it, was reverse transcribed, so expressed TCRB transcripts were what got sequenced. Sequencing used immunoSEQ multiplex PCR; TCRdb keeps in-frame clones, though not all of them. The table records roughly 150,000 clones, just over 9% of them present only once. Overall study results and limits: The naive, central memory and Treg TCRB repertoires looked more alike in patients than they did in healthy donors.

Each of the CD4+ naive, central memory, regulatory and stem cell-like memory populations was sorted via CD45RO/CCR7/CD25/CD127/CD95/CD27. Trimming left V 0 bases short and J 10 bases short, with 16 bases between. The germline CDR1 and CDR2 sequences are SEHNR and FQNEAQ (reference sequence). The CDR3 contains 16 residues. This clonotype was sampled from a woman aged 18-30 years in good health. This chain joins TRBV7-9 and TRBJ1-6, with D perhaps matching TRBD1 (5 bases). Sequencing was performed on central memory CD4+ T cells from blood. CDR3 nucleotides: TGTGCCAGCAGCTTAGCGGGGGGAAGCCAGGGATCACCCCTCCACTTT. Amino acid sequence: CASSLAGGSQGSPLHF.